Following are 14 T cell receptor beta chains from one sample sequenced in a study of T cell changes during pregnancy in multiple sclerosis. Some clones are missing from TCRdb's copy, which holds only in-frame ones; the method was immunoSEQ multiplex PCR. The table has 40,000 to 45,000 clones, about nine tenths seen once; the top ten hold 0.52%. The specimen was CD4+ T cells from peripheral blood mononuclear cells, collected in the third trimester of pregnancy. The receptors shown here come from a female donor with multiple sclerosis, enrolled in a pregnancy study.

The genes are TRBV7-2 and TRBJ1-2; no firm D call. In germline, CDR1 is SGHTA, CDR2 FQGNSA. The CDR3 extends over 13 amino acids. V was shortened by 5 bases and J by 3 bases, with 10 bases between the two germline ends. The CDR3: CASSPDMYYGYTF. In DNA form, the CDR3 reads TGTGCCAGCAGCCCCGACATGTACTATGGCTACACCTTC.

The chain combines TRBV28 with TRBJ2-7; perhaps TRBD1 as D (5 bases). Trimming shortened V by 1 base and J by 2 bases, and 12 bases separated the two germline ends. This CDR3 spans 15 amino acids. Germline-derived CDR1 and CDR2 are MDHEN and SYDVKM. The CDR3 DNA follows: TGTGCCAGCAGTTTATTGGCGCGGACACCCTACGAGCAGTACTTC. Translated: CASSLLARTPYEQYF.

J is TRBJ1-5 and V is TRBV7-9, with 8 bases fitting TRBD1. The trim removed 1 base at V and 0 bases at J, leaving 8 bases unmatched. The CDR3 extends over 18 amino acids. Germline CDR1 and CDR2: SEHNR and FQNEAQ (reference sequence). The CDR3 coding sequence is TGTGCCAGCAGCTTAGGCACCGGGACAGGCTATAGCAATCAGCCCCAGCATTTT. This codes for CASSLGTGTGYSNQPQHF.

In its sample, this clone was seen a few times. The chain links TRBV7-9 to TRBJ2-7; possibly TRBD1 for D (5 bases). The V end was cut by 4 bases, the J end by 2 bases, with 15 bases between. Germline V gives CDR1 SEHNR, CDR2 FQNEAQ (reference sequence). This CDR3 has 15 residues. The CDR3 region is CASSSSPTVTYEQYF. The CDR3 coding sequence is TGTGCCAGCAGCTCTTCACCGACAGTCACCTACGAGCAGTACTTC.

The V gene is TRBV5-1, the J gene TRBJ2-3, with TRBD2 matching 9 bases. Germline V lookup: CDR1 SGHRS, CDR2 YFSETQ. The length of the CDR3 is 18 residues. The V segment lost 1 base and the J segment 4 bases; nucleotides outside the gene matches: 13. CDR3 nucleotide sequence: TGCGCCAGCAGCTTGAGGAGTCCTAGCGGGATAATGGCAGATACGCAGTATTTT. It is translated as CASSLRSPSGIMADTQYF. Combining the CDR3 with reference TRBV5-1 and TRBJ2-3 gives the whole variable domain KAGVTQTPRYLIKTRGQQVTLSCSPISGHRSVSWYQQTPGQGLQFLFEYFSETQRNKGNFPGRFSGRQFSNSRSEMNVSTLELGDSALYLCASSLRSPSGIMADTQYFGPGTRLTVL.

The V call is TRBV11-2, the J call TRBJ2-1; 10 bases are a match to TRBD2. Trimming at V came to 0 bases and at J to 6 bases, leaving 8 bases not matched to a gene. Germline lookup yields CDR1 SGHAT and CDR2 FQNNGV. The CDR3 extends over 17 amino acids. The DNA for the CDR3 is TGTGCCAGCAGCTTAGAGGCTAGCGGGAGAGCAAGCAATGAGCAGTTCTTC. This codes for CASSLEASGRASNEQFF.

V and J are TRBV7-9 and TRBJ1-4; perhaps TRBD1 as D (6 bases). The germline V and J ends were trimmed by 5 bases and 4 bases, with 14 bases remaining between them. The germline V gene encodes CDR1 SEHNR and CDR2 FQNEAQ (reference sequence). The CDR3 totals 15 residues. This CDR3 is CASSAQQGVNEKLFF. CDR3 nucleotides: TGTGCCAGCAGCGCCCAACAGGGTGTTAATGAAAAACTGTTTTTT.

V gene TRBV7-2 combines with J gene TRBJ2-1; 7 bases are shared with TRBD2. Germline V lookup: CDR1 SGHTA, CDR2 FQGNSA. After removal of 8 bases from V and 7 bases from J, the junction contained 14 bases not matched to a gene. The CDR3 contains 15 residues. The CDR3 sequence: CASYGRGSRGNEQFF. The CDR3 bases are TGTGCCAGCTACGGTCGCGGGAGTCGCGGGAATGAGCAGTTCTTC.

The gene calls are TRBV25-1 and TRBJ2-1, with D possibly TRBD2 on 6 matching bases. Trimming shortened V by 0 bases and J by 6 bases, and 12 bases separated the two germline ends. The CDR3 extends over 15 amino acids. Germline CDR1 and CDR2: MGHDK and SYGVNS. The CDR3 protein is CASSEYRRRGNEQFF. The CDR3 bases are TGTGCCAGCAGTGAATATCGCAGGCGGGGCAATGAGCAGTTCTTC.

The rearrangement uses TRBV21-1 and TRBJ1-1. TRBV21-1 is a recognized pseudogene. The CDR3 has 18 residues. In nucleotides, the CDR3 is TGTGCCAGCAGCTTATCAAAGATCCGGGAAGAGATGAACACTGAAGCTTTCTTT. Protein sequence: CASSLSKIREEMNTEAFF.

CDR3 DNA: TGTGCCAGCAGCCGGGACAGGTACTACGAGCAGTACTTC. Protein sequence: CASSRDRYYEQYF. The chain is built from TRBV27 and TRBJ2-5; TRBD1 aligns across 8 bases. The end of the DNA fits TRBJ2-7 better, so the J call may be wrong. This CDR3 region has 13 residues. In germline, CDR1 is MNHEY, CDR2 SMNVEV (reference sequence).

The chain recombines TRBV10-3 with TRBJ1-4; no clear D gene. The CDR3 loop spans 14 amino acids. Germline CDR1 reads ENHRY; CDR2 reads SYGVKD. V shed 2 bases and J shed 1 base, with 5 bases lying between them. Here the CDR3 reads CAISELGTNEKLFF. CDR3 bases: TGTGCCATCAGTGAGCTCGGAACTAATGAAAAACTGTTTTTT.

The chain carries TRBV5-1 and TRBJ2-7; the D gene is possibly TRBD2 (5 bases). CDR3 length: 13 amino acids. Trimming pared 10 bases from V and 3 bases from J, leaving 17 bases between. Per germline, CDR1 SGHRS and CDR2 YFSETQ. For the CDR3, the DNA is TGCGCCTCCTTCCCGAAACGGGACTACGAGCAGTACTTC. Encoded protein: CASFPKRDYEQYF.

The chain has TRBV28 and TRBJ2-3; no clear D. The CDR3 length is 14 residues. V was trimmed by 2 bases and J by 0 bases, leaving 6 bases between them. Looked up from germline, CDR1 is MDHEN and CDR2 is SYDVKM. CDR3 nucleotide sequence: TGTGCCAGCAGTTTACTTGTCAGCACAGATACGCAGTATTTT. Translation gives CASSLLVSTDTQYF.